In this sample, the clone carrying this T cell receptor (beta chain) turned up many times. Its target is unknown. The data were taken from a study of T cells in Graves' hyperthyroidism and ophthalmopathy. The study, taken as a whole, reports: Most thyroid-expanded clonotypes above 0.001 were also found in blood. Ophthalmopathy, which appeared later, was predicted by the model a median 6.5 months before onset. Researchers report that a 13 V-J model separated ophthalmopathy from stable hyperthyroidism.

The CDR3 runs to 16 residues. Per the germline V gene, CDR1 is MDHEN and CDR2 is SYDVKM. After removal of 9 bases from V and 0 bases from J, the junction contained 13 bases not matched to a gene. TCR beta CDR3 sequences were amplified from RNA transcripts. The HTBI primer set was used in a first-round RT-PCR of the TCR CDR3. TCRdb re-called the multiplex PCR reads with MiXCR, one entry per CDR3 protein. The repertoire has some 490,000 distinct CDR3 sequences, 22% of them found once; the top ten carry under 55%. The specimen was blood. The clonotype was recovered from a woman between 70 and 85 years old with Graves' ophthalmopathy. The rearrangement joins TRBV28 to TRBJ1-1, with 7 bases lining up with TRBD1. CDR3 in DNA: TGTGCCAGTAAGACAGGGATGGGTGGCATGAACACTGAAGCTTTCTTT. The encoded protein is CASKTGMGGMNTEAFF.